This T cell receptor beta chain was identified in a study of identical twins. General study results and limits: Clonotypes of the beta chain that were abundant in cord blood carried fewer insertions (memory repertoires showed none). Weaker excess sharing between twins was seen in beta out-of-frame sequences.

This clonotype was observed at least ten times. Antigen specificity is unknown. Germline loops: CDR1 DFQATT, CDR2 SNEGSKA (reference sequence). V was shortened by 0 bases and J by 3 bases, with 9 bases between the two germline ends. The CDR3 covers 13 residues. Carrying unique molecular identifiers, the cDNA also gained a universal primer site through template switching. One entry per CDR3 protein results from TCRdb running MiXCR on the 5' RACE reads. This repertoire shows under 350,000 distinct CDR3 sequences, more than 8% found once; its top ten account for about 7.1%. The sample was also reused in another study, on yellow fever vaccine responses in identical twins. As reported in that work: In identical twins, vaccine T cell responses appeared partly shared and partly individual.

V usage is TRBV20-1 and J usage is TRBJ2-7; a weak D match, TRBD1 (5 bases). Sequencing was carried out using CD8+ T cells sorted from blood. The receptor comes from a woman aged 18-30 years in good health. The CDR3 coding sequence is TGCAGTGCTAGAGACAGGGATTACTACGAGCAGTACTTC. The encoded protein is CSARDRDYYEQYF.